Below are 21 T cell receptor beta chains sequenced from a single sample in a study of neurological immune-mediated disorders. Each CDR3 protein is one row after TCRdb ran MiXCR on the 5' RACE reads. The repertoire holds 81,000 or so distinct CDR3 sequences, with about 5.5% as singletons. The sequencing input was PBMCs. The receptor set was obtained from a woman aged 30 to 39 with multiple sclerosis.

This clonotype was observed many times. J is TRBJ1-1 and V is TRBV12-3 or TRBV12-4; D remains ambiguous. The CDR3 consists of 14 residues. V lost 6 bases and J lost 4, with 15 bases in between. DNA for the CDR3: TGTGCCAGCAGCCCGACTGGTCTGGGCACTGAAGCTTTCTTT. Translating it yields CASSPTGLGTEAFF.

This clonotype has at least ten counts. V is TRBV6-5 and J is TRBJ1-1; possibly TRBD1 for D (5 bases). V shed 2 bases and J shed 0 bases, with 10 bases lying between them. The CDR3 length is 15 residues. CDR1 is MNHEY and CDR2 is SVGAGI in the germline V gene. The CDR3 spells CASSYTAGMNTEAFF. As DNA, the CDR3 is TGTGCCAGCAGTTACACGGCAGGGATGAACACTGAAGCTTTCTTT.

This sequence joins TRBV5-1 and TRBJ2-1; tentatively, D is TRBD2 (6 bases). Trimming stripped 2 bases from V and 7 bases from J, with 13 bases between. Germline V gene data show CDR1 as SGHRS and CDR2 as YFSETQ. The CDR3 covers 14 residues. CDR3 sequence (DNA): TGCGCCAGCAGCTTACAAGAGGGGAGGAATGAGCAGTTCTTC. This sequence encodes CASSLQEGRNEQFF.

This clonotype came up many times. The CDR3 bases are TGTGCCAGCAGCTTTCGGGACAGGGGAAACATTCAGTACTTC. Its translation: CASSFRDRGNIQYF. The gene calls are TRBV7-8 and TRBJ2-4; 10 bases map to TRBD1. Germline V gives CDR1 SGHVS, CDR2 FQNEAQ. The CDR3 is made up of 14 amino acids. The junction had 2 bases not matched to a gene; V was cut back by 3 bases and J by 6 bases.

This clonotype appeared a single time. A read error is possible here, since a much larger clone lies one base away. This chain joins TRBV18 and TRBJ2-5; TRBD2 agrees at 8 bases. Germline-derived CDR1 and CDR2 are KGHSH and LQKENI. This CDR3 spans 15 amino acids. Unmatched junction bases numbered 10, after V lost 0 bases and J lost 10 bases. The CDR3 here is CASSPPGLGGGRQYF. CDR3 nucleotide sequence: TGTGCCAGCTCACCACCGGGACTAGGAGGCGGCCGCCAGTACTTC.

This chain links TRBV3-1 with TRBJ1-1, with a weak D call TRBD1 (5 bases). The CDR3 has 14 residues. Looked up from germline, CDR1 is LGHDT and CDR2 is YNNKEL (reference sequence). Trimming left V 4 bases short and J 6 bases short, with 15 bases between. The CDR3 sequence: CASSLGERTPEAFF. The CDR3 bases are TGTGCCAGCAGCCTGGGGGAGAGGACCCCTGAAGCTTTCTTT.

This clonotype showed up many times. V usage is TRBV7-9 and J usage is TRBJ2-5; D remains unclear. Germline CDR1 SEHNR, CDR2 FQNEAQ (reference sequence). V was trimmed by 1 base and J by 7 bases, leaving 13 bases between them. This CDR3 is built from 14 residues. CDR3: CASSLVAAPRTQYF. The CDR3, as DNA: TGTGCCAGCAGCTTAGTAGCTGCCCCTAGGACCCAGTACTTC.

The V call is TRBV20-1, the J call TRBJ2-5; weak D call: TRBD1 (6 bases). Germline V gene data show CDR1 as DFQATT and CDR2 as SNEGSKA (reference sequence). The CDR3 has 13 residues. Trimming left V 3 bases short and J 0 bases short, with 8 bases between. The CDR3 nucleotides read TGCAGTGCTAGGGACAGCCACCAAGAGACCCAGTACTTC. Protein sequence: CSARDSHQETQYF.

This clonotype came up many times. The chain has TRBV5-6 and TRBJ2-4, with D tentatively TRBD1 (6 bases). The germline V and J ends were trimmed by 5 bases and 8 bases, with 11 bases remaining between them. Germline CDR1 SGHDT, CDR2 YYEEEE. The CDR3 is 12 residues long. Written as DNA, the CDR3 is TGTGCCAGCAGTTTTGCAGGGGACATTCAGTACTTC. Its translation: CASSFAGDIQYF.

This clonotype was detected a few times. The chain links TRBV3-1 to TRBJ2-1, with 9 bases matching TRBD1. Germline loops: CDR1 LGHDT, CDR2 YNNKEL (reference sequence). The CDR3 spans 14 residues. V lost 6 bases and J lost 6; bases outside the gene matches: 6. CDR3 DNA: TGTGCCAGCAGTCCTGGACAGGGGTTCAATGAGCAGTTCTTC. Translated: CASSPGQGFNEQFF.

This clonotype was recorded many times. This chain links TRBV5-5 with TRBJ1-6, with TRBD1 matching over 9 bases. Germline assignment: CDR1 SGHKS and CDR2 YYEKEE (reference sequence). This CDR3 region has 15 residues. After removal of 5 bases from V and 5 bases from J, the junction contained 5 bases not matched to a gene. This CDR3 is CASRRTGADNSPLHF. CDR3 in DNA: TGTGCCAGCAGACGGACAGGGGCCGATAATTCACCCCTCCACTTT.

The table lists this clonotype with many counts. Written as DNA, the CDR3 is TGCAGTGCGAGCCAGGGTAGCTCCTACAATGAGCAGTTCTTC. Its translation: CSASQGSSYNEQFF. V usage is TRBV20-1 and J usage is TRBJ2-1; D is possibly TRBD1 (5 bases). CDR1 and CDR2 from the germline V gene are DFQATT and SNEGSKA (reference sequence). Trimming shortened V by 6 bases and J by 0 bases, and 12 bases separated the two germline ends. The CDR3 runs 14 residues.

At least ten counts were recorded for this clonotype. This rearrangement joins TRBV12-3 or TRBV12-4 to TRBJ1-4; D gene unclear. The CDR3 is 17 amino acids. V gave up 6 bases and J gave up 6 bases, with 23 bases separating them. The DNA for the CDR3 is TGTGCCAGCAGCTCTACCCAAGGGAGAGGAGAGGATGAAAAACTGTTTTTT. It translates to CASSSTQGRGEDEKLFF.

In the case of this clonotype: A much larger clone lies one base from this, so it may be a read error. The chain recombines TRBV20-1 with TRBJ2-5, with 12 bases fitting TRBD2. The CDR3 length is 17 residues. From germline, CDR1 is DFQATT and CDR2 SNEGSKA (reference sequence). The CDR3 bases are TGCAGTGCCGCGGGATTAGGACTAGCGGGATTTAGTGAGAACCAGTACTTC. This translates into CSAAGLGLAGFSENQYF.

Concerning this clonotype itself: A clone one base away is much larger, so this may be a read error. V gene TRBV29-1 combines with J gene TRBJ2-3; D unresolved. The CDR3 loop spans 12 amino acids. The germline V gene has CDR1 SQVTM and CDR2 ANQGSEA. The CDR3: CSVEVYTDTLYF. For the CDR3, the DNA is TGCAGCGTTGAAGTCTACACAGATACGCTGTATTTT.

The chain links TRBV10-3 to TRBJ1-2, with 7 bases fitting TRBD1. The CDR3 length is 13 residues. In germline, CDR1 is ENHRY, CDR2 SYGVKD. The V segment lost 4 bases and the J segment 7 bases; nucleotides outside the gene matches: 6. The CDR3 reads CAISAPGGVGYTF. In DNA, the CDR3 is TGTGCCATCAGTGCACCAGGGGGAGTTGGCTACACCTTC.

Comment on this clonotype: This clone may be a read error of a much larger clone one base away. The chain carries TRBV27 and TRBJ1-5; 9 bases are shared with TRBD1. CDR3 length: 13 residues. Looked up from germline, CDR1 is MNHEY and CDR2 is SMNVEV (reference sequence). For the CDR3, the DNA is TGTGCCAGCCGGGACAGGGCTTTCCAGCACCAGCATTTT. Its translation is CASRDRAFQHQHF.

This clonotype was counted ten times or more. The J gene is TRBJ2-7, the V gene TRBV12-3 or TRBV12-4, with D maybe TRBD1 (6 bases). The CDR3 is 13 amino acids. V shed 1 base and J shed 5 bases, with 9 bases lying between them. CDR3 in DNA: TGTGCCAGCAGTTTAGACAGGGAGCACGAGCAGTACTTC. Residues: CASSLDREHEQYF.

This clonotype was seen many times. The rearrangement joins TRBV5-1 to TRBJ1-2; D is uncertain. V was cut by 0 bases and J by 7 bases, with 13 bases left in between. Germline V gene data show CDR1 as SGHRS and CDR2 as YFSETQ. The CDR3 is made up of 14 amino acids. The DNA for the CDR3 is TGCGCCAGCAGCTTGGGTCCTTCTAACCTTGGCTACACCTTC. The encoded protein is CASSLGPSNLGYTF.

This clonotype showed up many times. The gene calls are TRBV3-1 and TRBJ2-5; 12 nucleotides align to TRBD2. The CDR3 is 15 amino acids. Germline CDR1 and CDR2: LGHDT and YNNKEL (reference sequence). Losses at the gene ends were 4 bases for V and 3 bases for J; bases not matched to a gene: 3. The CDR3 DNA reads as TGTGCCAGCAGCCTCCTAGCGGGGGGGGAAGAGACCCAGTACTTC. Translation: CASSLLAGGEETQYF.

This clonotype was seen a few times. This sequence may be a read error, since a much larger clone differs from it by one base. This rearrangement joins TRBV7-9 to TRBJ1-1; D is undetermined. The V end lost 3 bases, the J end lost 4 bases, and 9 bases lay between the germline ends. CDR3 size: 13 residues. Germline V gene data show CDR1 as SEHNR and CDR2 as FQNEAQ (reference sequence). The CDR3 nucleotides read TGTGCCAGCAGCTTGAAACGGGGCACTGAAGCTTTCTTT. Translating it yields CASSLKRGTEAFF.